This T cell receptor beta chain was found in a study of T cells in Graves' hyperthyroidism and ophthalmopathy. RNA transcripts provided the source from which TCR beta CDR3 regions were amplified. An initial round of RT-PCR targeting the TCR CDR3 relied on the HTBI primer set. MiXCR was run by TCRdb on the multiplex PCR reads, yielding one entry per CDR3 protein. This sample has hundreds of thousands of distinct CDR3 sequences, with about 14% found just once. This clonotype has only a few counts. Trimming stripped 10 bases from V and 3 bases from J, with 15 bases between. The CDR3 runs 13 residues. The germline V gene encodes CDR1 MNHEY and CDR2 SMNVEV (reference sequence).

The receptor was isolated from a woman younger than 45 with Graves' hyperthyroidism that later progressed to Graves' ophthalmopathy. Sequencing was carried out using blood. The chain combines TRBV27 with TRBJ2-5; tentative D call: TRBD2 (5 bases). CDR3 amino acids: CATSAAGEETQYF. CDR3 sequence (DNA): TGTGCCACATCTGCGGCGGGTGAAGAGACCCAGTACTTC.